The source of this T cell receptor beta chain is a study of blood T cell repertoires in COVID-19. Across the study: PBMCs, B-cell-depleted T cells, or T cells provided the cDNA or gDNA that made up the material.

Trimming removed 5 bases at V and 4 bases at J, with 16 bases between. Germline loops: CDR1 SGHDT, CDR2 YYEEEE. The CDR3 runs to 15 residues. Libraries were prepared by immunoSEQ multiplex PCR; TCRdb keeps only in-frame clonotypes and omits some of them. The repertoire holds around 230,000 clones, approximately 84% seen once, with 9.5% to 13% in the top ten. The TCR comes from a man between 50 and 59 years old with COVID-19, enrolled during active disease. The genes are TRBV5-6 and TRBJ1-3; tentatively, D is TRBD1 (6 bases). Sequencing was done on a sample of peripheral blood. The CDR3 sequence is CASRRSGGHGNTIYF. CDR3 coding DNA: TGTGCCAGCAGACGATCCGGGGGGCACGGAAACACCATATATTTT.